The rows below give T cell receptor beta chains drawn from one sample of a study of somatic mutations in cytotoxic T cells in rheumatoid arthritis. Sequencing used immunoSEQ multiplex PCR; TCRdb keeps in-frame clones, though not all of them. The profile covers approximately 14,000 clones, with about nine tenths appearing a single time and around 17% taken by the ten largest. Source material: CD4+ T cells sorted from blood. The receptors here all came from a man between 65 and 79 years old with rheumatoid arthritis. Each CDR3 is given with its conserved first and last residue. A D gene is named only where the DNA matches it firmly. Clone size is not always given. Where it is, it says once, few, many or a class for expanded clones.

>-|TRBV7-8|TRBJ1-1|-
CASSPLEAFF
TGTGCCAGCAGCCCCCTCGAGGCTTTCTTT
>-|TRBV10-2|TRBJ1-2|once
CASSPGGEAGGYTF
TGCGCCAGCAGCCCGGGGGGGGAAGCGGGTGGCTACACCTTC
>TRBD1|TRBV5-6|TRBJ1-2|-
CASSLRTGQGYTF
TGTGCCAGCAGCCTTCGGACAGGCCAAGGCTACACCTTC
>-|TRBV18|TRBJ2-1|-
CASSPNGYNEQFF
TGTGCCAGCTCACCAAACGGGTACAATGAGCAGTTCTTC
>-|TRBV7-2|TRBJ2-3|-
CASSSNRYTQYF
TGTGCCAGCAGCTCGAACCGGTATACGCAGTATTTT
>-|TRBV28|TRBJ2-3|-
CASSLVQRTVDTQYF
TGTGCCAGCAGTTTAGTCCAGCGGACTGTTGATACGCAGTATTTT
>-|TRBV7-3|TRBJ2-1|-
CASSLSGPSYNEQFF
TGTGCCAGCAGCTTATCGGGTCCCTCCTACAATGAGCAGTTCTTC
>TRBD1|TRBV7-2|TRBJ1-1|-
CASSRDRENTEAFF
TGTGCCAGCAGCCGGGACAGGGAGAACACTGAAGCTTTCTTT
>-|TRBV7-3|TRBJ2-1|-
CASSLTVVNEQFF
TGTGCCAGCAGCTTAACGGTAGTAAATGAGCAGTTCTTC
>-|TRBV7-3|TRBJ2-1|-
CASSPMNRANEQFF
TGTGCCAGCAGCCCAATGAACAGGGCCAATGAGCAGTTCTTC
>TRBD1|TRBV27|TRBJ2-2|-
CASSSSGQIDRELFF
TGTGCCAGCAGTTCATCGGGACAGATCGACCGGGAGCTGTTTTTT
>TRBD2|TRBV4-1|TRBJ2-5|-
CASSPVFSEREQETQYF
TGCGCCAGCAGCCCCGTCTTTTCCGAGCGGGAGCAGGAGACCCAGTACTTC
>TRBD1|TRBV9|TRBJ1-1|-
CASSAGQGHTEAFF
TGTGCCAGCAGCGCGGGACAGGGGCACACTGAAGCTTTCTTT
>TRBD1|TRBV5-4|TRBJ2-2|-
CASSGDRVGELFF
TGTGCCAGCAGCGGTGACAGGGTCGGGGAGCTGTTTTTT
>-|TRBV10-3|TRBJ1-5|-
CAINGEGDQPQHF
TGTGCCATCAACGGGGAGGGAGATCAGCCCCAGCATTTT
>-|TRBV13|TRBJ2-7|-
CASSFGGPGYEQYF
TGTGCCAGCAGCTTCGGAGGGCCCGGGTACGAGCAGTACTTC
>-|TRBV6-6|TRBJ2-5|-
CASSNNPYQETQYF
TGTGCCAGCAGCAACAACCCGTACCAAGAGACCCAGTACTTC
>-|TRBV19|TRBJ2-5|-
CASSPPPPGKTQYF
TGTGCCAGTAGTCCGCCCCCCCCCGGGAAGACCCAGTACTTC
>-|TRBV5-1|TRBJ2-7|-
CASSLPGAASSYEQYF
TGCGCCAGCAGCCTCCCTGGGGCGGCCAGCTCCTACGAGCAGTACTTC
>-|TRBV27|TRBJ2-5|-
CASSLRPMVETQYF
TGTGCCAGCAGTTTACGCCCTATGGTGGAGACCCAGTACTTC
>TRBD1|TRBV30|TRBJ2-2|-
CAWSKQDRAGELFF
TGTGCCTGGAGTAAACAAGACAGGGCCGGGGAGCTGTTTTTT
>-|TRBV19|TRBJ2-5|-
CASSIGGQPKETQYF
TGTGCCAGTAGTATCGGGGGACAGCCAAAAGAGACCCAGTACTTC
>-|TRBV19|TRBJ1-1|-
CASSEQGVTEAFF
TGTGCCAGTAGTGAACAGGGAGTCACTGAAGCTTTCTTT
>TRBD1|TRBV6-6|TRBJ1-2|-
CASSRDRLTCYTF
TGTGCCAGCAGTCGGGACAGGCTTACCTGCTACACCTTC
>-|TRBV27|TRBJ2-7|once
CASSLFGFDGEQYF
TGTGCCAGCAGTTTATTCGGGTTCGACGGCGAGCAGTACTTC
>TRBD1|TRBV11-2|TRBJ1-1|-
CASSGGGTGRTEAFF
TGTGCCAGCAGCGGGGGAGGGACAGGGCGCACTGAAGCTTTCTTT
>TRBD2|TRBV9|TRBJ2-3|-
CASSDGGSHTDTQYF
TGTGCCAGCAGCGACGGCGGGAGCCACACAGATACGCAGTATTTT
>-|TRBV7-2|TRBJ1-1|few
CASSLDVGGTEAFF
TGTGCCAGCAGCTTAGATGTGGGGGGCACTGAAGCTTTCTTT
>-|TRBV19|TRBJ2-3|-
CASSLGGTGTDTQYF
TGTGCCAGTAGTCTGGGGGGTACGGGCACAGATACGCAGTATTTT
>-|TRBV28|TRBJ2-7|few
CASSLYKEQYF
TGTGCCAGCAGTTTATACAAGGAGCAGTACTTC
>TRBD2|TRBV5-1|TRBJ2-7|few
CASSSPGEGPSEQYF
TGCGCCAGCAGCTCCCCGGGGGAGGGCCCCAGCGAGCAGTACTTC
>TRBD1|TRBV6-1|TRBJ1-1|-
CASTWGLGQGSEAFF
TGTGCCAGCACTTGGGGCCTGGGACAGGGCTCTGAAGCTTTCTTT
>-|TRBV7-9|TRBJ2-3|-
CASSWGLSPSTDTQYF
TGTGCCAGCAGCTGGGGACTTTCTCCTAGCACAGATACGCAGTATTTT
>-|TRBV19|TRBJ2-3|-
CASRGTSGADTQYF
TGTGCCAGTAGAGGGACCTCGGGGGCAGATACGCAGTATTTT
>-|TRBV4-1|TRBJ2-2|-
CASSQDNPVGGGRGELFF
TGCGCCAGCAGCCAAGATAATCCGGTCGGCGGGGGCAGGGGGGAGCTGTTTTTT
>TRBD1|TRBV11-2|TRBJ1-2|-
CASSFGGRGQGYYGYTF
TGTGCCAGCAGCTTTGGGGGCCGGGGACAGGGTTACTATGGCTACACCTTC
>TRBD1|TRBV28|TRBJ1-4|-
CASSSPDRDEKLFF
TGTGCCAGCAGTTCGCCGGACAGGGATGAAAAACTGTTTTTT
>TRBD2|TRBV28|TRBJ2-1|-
CASSSPGTSGINEQFF
TGTGCCAGCAGCTCCCCCGGGACTAGCGGGATCAATGAGCAGTTCTTC
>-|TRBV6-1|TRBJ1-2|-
CASDVGSLNYGYTF
TGTGCCAGCGACGTGGGCAGCCTTAACTATGGCTACACCTTC
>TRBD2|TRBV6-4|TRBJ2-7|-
CASMSDEVAGGLFSEQYF
TGTGCCAGCATGTCTGACGAGGTAGCGGGAGGATTATTTAGCGAGCAGTACTTC
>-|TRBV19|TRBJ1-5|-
CASSIDGQRSNQPQHF
TGTGCCAGTAGTATAGACGGACAGAGGAGCAATCAGCCCCAGCATTTT
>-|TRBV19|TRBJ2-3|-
CASSMSTRGGQYF
TGTGCCAGTAGTATGTCCACGCGGGGTGGGCAGTATTTT
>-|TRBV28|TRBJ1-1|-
CASSPSDRDGPEAFF
TGTGCCAGCAGCCCGTCTGACCGGGATGGGCCTGAAGCTTTCTTT
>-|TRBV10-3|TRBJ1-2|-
CAIDPEGVGYGYTF
TGTGCCATTGACCCAGAGGGGGTCGGCTATGGCTACACCTTC
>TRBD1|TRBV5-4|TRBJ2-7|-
CASSFAGTVSYEQYF
TGTGCCAGCAGCTTCGCCGGGACAGTCTCCTACGAGCAGTACTTC
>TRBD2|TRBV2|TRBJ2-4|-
CASRRLAGGENIQYF
TGTGCCAGCAGGAGACTAGCGGGAGGCGAAAACATTCAGTACTTC
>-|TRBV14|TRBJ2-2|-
CATRENGNTGELFF
TGTGCCACCCGGGAGAACGGGAACACCGGGGAGCTGTTTTTT
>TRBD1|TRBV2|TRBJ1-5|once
CASNRDRGQPQHF
TGTGCCAGCAACAGGGACAGGGGTCAGCCCCAGCATTTT
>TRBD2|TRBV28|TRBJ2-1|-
CASRPGLTYNEQFF
TGTGCCAGCAGGCCGGGACTAACCTACAATGAGCAGTTCTTC
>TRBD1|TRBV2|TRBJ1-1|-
CASRDGTAYTEAFF
TGTGCCAGCAGAGACGGGACAGCATACACTGAAGCTTTCTTT
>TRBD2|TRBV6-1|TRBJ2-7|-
CASNLLAGGTYEQYF
TGTGCCAGCAACCTACTAGCGGGAGGAACCTACGAGCAGTACTTC
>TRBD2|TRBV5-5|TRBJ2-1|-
CASSSWGQRGVINNEQFF
TGTGCCAGCAGCTCCTGGGGGCAGCGGGGGGTGATAAACAATGAGCAGTTCTTC
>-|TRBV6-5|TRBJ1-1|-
CASSYSGGGPRTEAFF
TGTGCCAGCAGTTACTCCGGGGGGGGGCCGCGCACTGAAGCTTTCTTT
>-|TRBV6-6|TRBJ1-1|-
CASSLQGGGSTEAFF
TGTGCCAGCAGCCTACAGGGTGGGGGAAGCACTGAAGCTTTCTTT
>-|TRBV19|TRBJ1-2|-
CASTTSPSTENALYGYTF
TGTGCCAGTACTACGTCCCCCTCGACAGAAAACGCGCTCTATGGCTACACCTTC
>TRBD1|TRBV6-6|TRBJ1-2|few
CASSSWGQGRDGYTF
TGTGCCAGCAGTTCCTGGGGACAGGGGAGGGATGGCTACACCTTC
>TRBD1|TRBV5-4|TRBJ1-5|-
CASSAAGGGNQPQHF
TGTGCCAGCAGCGCCGCAGGGGGCGGCAATCAGCCCCAGCATTTT
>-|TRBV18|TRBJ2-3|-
CASSSSGQGTDTQYF
TGTGCCAGCTCATCCTCGGGACAAGGAACAGATACGCAGTATTTT
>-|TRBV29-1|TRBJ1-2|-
CSGGGGDYGYTF
TGCAGCGGGGGCGGGGGGGATTATGGCTACACCTTC